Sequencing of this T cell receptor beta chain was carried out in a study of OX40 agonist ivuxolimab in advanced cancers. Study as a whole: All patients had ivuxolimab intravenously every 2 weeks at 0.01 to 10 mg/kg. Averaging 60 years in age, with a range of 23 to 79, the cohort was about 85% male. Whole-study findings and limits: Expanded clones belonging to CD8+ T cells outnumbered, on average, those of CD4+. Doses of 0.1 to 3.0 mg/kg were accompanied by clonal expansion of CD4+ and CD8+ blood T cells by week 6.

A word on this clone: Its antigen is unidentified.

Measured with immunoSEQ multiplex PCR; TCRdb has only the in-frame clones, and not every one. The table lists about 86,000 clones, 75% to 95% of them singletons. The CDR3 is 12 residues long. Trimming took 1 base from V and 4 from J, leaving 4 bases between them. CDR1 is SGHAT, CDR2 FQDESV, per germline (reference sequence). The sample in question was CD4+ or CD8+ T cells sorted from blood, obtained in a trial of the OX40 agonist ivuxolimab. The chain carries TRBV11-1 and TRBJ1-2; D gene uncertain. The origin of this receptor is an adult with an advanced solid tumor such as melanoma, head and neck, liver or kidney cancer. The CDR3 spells CASSLVGYGYTF. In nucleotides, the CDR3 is TGTGCCAGCAGCTTAGTAGGCTATGGCTACACCTTC.